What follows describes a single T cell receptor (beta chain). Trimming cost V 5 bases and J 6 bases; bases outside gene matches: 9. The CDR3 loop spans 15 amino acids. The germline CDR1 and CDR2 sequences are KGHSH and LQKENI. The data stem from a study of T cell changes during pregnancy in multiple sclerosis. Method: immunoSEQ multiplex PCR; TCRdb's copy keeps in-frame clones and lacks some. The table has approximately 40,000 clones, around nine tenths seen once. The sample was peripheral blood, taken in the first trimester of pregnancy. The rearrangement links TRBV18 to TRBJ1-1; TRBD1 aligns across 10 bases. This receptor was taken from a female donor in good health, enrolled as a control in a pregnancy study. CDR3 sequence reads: CASSSRQGAFSEAFF. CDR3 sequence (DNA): TGTGCCAGCTCATCCCGACAGGGGGCTTTCTCTGAAGCTTTCTTT.